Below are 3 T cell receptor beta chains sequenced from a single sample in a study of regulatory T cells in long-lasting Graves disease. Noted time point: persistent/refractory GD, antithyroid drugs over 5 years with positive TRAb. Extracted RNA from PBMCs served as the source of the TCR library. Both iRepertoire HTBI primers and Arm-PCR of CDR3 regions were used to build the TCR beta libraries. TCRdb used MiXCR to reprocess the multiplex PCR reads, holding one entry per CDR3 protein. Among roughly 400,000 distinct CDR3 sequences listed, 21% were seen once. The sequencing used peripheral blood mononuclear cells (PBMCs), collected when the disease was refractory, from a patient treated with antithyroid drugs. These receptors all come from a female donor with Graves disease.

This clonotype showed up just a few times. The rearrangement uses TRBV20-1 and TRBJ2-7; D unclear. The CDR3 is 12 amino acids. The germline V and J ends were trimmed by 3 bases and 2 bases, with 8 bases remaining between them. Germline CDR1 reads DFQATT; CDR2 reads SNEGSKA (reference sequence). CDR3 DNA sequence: TGCAGTGCTAGGGACGAACCCTACGAGCAGTACTTC. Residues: CSARDEPYEQYF.

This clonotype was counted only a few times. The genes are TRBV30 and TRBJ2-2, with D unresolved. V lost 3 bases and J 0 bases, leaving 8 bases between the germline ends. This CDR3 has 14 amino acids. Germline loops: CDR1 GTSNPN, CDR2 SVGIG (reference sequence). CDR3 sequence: CAWSAPPNTGELFF. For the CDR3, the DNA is TGTGCCTGGAGCGCCCCACCGAACACCGGGGAGCTGTTTTTT.

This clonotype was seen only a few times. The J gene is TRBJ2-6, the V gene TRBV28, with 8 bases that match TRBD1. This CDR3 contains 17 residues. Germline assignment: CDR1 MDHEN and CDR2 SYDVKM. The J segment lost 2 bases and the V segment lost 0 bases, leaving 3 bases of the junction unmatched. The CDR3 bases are TGTGCCAGCAGTTTATGGGCAGGGGGCCCTGGGGCCAACGTCCTGACTTTC. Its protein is CASSLWAGGPGANVLTF.